A few counts support the clone carrying this T cell receptor beta chain. Its target is not known. TCRdb passed the 5' RACE reads through MiXCR, listing each CDR3 protein once. The table lists roughly 260,000 distinct CDR3 sequences, around 19% of them singletons. The data stem from a study of CD8 T cells in ankylosing spondylitis. Findings and limits, study-wide: Disease-linked clones were CD8+ and relatively rare in peripheral blood. Disease-linked clones reportedly showed significant enrichment in matched ankylosing spondylitis synovial fluid. About eight highly homologous variants made up a TCR beta motif that seemed to typify ankylosing spondylitis blood.

V lost 5 bases to trimming and J lost 1 base, with 13 bases between them. This CDR3 spans 15 amino acids. From germline, CDR1 is MGHRA and CDR2 YSYEKL. The V and J genes are TRBV4-1 and TRBJ2-3; the D gene is possibly TRBD2 (5 bases). Input material: blood, either unsorted or a sorted T cell fraction (not recorded which). The origin of this receptor is a male donor with ankylosing spondylitis or in good health (not recorded which). This CDR3 is CASSVRAEGTDTQYF. As DNA, the CDR3 is TGCGCCAGCAGCGTGAGGGCTGAAGGCACAGATACGCAGTATTTT.